This is a list of T cell receptor beta chains from one sample in a study of PD-L1 blockade in urothelial cancer. TCRdb's table, derived via immunoSEQ multiplex PCR, lists solely in-frame clones and lacks some. Of about 70,000 clones in the sample, 85% to 90% are singletons; the top ten hold around 4.8%. The sample consisted of PBMCs, taken around atezolizumab (anti-PD-L1) treatment. These receptors were taken from a man between 65 and 79 years old with urothelial cancer. Each CDR3 is given without its conserved first and last residue. Only some rows state a clone size, as once, few, many or a class for expanded clones.

clone size | V gene | CDR3 protein
once | TRBV27 | ASREGGGPYEQY
few | TRBV5-6 | ASSTVRGWPYGYT
NA | TRBV28 | ASSPLRGRIETQY
NA | TRBV28 | GSGNQPQH
NA | TRBV19 | ASSIGVGTAEQY
NA | TRBV15 | ATSRGRLAGGYNEQF
NA | TRBV28 | ASSSGVGNQPQH
NA | TRBV14 | ASSQATTSGSSYNEQF
NA | TRBV4-1 | ASSLYESGAAYNEQF
once | TRBV28 | ASSFPRGTSSYEQY
NA | TRBV7-9 | ASSVGTSWAYEQY
NA | TRBV28 | ASSPDSYTYNEQF
NA | TRBV2 | ASSEAGSYGYT
NA | TRBV7-6 | ASSLLAGGAQGPDTQY
NA | TRBV6-1 | ASSEAGTGVYEQY
NA | TRBV10-3 | AIRPDRGDETQY
once | TRBV6-5 | ASSSGGSNQPQH
few | TRBV10-3 | ATGESNEQF
NA | TRBV7-7 | ASSLVVFDEQF
NA | TRBV6-5 | ASSRDRVTEAF
once | TRBV19 | ASSRQETQY
NA | TRBV27 | ASSPGLAGGNEQF
NA | TRBV27 | ASSLISNTGELF
NA | TRBV27 | ASSSRLAGTSGELF
once | TRBV6-5 | ASRERISNQPQH
NA | TRBV9 | ASSEAVNTEAF
NA | TRBV5-1 | ASSSLTSGGQETQY
few | TRBV19 | ASGTYGYT
NA | TRBV9 | ASSVELASTDTQY
NA | TRBV18 | ASSPRYSPPQAF
NA | TRBV11-1 | ASSPSDGFSGDPYEQY
NA | TRBV27 | ASSLAGVRVPYNEQF
NA | TRBV5-6 | ASSLGGDQPQH
NA | TRBV18 | ASSAPGLAGGHEQF
NA | TRBV5-1 | ASSLSVANTGELF
NA | TRBV5-1 | ASSLEPGSYNEQF
NA | TRBV7-2 | ASSWTSAEAF
NA | TRBV10-3 | AIRPTGGNTEAF
NA | TRBV2 | ASSDLAGAYNEQF
few | TRBV30 | ARRGQAGNTIY
NA | TRBV29-1 | SALGTGSSEAF